This T cell receptor beta chain appears in the sequencing data of a study of T cells after yellow fever vaccination. Looking at the study overall: In the case of low-cell-number fractions, SMART-Seq v4 Ultra Low Input was used for preparation. Whole-study findings and limits: Most primary-vaccination clones reappeared after the booster (more than 95% CD4, 75% to 90% CD8). The bulk population could contribute abundant contaminating clonotypes to FACS-sorted repertoires.

In regard to this clonotype: Its antigen is as yet unknown.

TCR cDNA, made by 5'RACE template switching, carried an added universal primer site and UMIs. TCRdb fed the 5' RACE reads into MiXCR, producing one record per CDR3 protein. This table has roughly 110,000 distinct CDR3 sequences, 7% to 8.5% appearing once. This CDR3 has 20 residues. The sequences come from CD8+ T cells sorted from PBMCs, collected 45 days after the yellow fever booster vaccination. The sequence was obtained from a man aged 25-45 years who received the YFV17D yellow fever vaccine. The V gene is TRBV21-1, the J gene TRBJ2-5; the D call in the table, TRBD1, was not verified against the DNA. TRBV21-1 counts as a pseudogene. CDR3 protein: CASSKSPRDRGGCLEETQYF. The CDR3 coding sequence is TGTGCCAGCAGCAAAAGCCCCAGGGACAGGGGGGGTTGTTTAGAAGAGACCCAGTACTTC.